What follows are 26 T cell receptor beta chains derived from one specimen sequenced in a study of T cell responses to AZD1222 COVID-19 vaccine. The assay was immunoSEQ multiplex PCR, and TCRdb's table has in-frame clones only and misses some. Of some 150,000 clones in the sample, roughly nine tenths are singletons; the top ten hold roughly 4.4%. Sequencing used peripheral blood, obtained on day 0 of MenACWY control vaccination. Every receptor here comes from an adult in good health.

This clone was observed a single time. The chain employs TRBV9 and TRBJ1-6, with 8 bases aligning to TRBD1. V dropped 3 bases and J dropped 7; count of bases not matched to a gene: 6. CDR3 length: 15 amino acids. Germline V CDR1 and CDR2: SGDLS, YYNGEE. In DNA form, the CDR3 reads TGTGCCAGCAGCGCCCGGACAGGGCAGAATTCACCCCTCCACTTT. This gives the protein CASSARTGQNSPLHF.

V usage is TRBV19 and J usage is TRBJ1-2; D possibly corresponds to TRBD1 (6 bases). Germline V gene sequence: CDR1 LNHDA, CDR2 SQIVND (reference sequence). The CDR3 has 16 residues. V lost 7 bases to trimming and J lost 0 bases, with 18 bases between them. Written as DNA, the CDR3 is TGTGCCAGTATCCCCAGATCACAGGGTTCTAACTATGGCTACACCTTC. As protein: CASIPRSQGSNYGYTF.

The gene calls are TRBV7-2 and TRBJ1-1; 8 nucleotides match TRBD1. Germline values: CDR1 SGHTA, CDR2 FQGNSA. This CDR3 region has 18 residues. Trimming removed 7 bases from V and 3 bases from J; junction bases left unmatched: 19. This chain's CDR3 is CASTLKRAPGGTDTEAFF. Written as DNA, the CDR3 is TGTGCCAGCACCCTTAAGAGGGCGCCAGGGGGCACGGACACTGAAGCTTTCTTT.

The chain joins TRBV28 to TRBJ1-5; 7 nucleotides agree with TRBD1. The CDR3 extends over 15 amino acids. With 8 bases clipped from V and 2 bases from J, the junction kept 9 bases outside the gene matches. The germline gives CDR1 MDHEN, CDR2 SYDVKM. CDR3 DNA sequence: TGTGCCAGCGTCCATTCAGGGGGAGGCAATCAGCCCCAGCATTTT. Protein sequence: CASVHSGGGNQPQHF.

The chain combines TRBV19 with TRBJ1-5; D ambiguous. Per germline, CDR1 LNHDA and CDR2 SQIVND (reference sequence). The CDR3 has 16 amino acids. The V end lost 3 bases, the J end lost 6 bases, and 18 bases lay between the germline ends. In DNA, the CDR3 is TGTGCCAGTAGTATGTCAGGCCAGGTATTGACTCAGCCCCAGCATTTT. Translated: CASSMSGQVLTQPQHF.

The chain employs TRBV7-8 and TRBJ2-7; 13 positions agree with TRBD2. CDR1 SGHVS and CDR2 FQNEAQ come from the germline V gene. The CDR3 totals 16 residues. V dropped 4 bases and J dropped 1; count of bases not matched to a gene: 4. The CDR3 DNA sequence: TGTGCCAGCAGCTCTAGGACTAGCGGGGGTTCCTACGAGCAGTACTTC. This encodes CASSSRTSGGSYEQYF.

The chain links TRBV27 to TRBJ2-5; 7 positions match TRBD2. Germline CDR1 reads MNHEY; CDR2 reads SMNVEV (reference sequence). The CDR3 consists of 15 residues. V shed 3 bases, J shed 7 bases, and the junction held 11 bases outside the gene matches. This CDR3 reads CASSFGAGKGGTQYF. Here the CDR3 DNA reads TGTGCCAGCAGTTTTGGAGCGGGAAAGGGAGGGACCCAGTACTTC.

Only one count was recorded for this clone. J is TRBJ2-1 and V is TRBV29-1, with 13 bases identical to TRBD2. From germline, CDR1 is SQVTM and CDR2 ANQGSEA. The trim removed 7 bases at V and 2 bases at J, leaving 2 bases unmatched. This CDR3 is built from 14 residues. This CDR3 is CSAGTSGAYNEQFF. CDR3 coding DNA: TGCAGCGCCGGGACTAGCGGGGCCTACAATGAGCAGTTCTTC.

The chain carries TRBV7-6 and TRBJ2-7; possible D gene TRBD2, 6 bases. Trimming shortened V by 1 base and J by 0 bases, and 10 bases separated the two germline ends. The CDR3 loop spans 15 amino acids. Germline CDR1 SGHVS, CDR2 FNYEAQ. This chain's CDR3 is CASSLGGLSSYEQYF. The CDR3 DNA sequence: TGTGCCAGCAGCTTAGGGGGACTGAGCTCCTACGAGCAGTACTTC.

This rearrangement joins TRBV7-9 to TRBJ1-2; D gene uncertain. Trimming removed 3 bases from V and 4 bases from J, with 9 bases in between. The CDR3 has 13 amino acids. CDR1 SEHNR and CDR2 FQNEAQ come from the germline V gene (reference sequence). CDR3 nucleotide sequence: TGTGCCAGCAGCTTCCGGAGTTTCTATGGCTACACCTTC. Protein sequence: CASSFRSFYGYTF.

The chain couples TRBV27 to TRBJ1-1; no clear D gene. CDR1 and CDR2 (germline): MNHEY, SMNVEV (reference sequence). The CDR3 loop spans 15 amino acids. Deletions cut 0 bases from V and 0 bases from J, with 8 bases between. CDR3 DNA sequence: TGTGCCAGCAGTTTATCGGCCACGGTGAACACTGAAGCTTTCTTT. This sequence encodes CASSLSATVNTEAFF.

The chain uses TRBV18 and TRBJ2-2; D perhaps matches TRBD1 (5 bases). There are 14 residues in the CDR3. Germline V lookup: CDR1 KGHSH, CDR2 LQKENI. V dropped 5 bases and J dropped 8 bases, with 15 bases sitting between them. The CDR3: CASSVDTVSGELFF. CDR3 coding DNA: TGTGCCAGCTCAGTGGACACCGTATCTGGGGAGCTGTTTTTT.

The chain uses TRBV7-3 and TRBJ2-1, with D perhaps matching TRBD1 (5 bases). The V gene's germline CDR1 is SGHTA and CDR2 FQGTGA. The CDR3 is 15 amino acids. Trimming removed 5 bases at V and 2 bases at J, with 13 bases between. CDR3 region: CASSRQGATYNEQFF. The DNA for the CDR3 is TGTGCCAGCAGCCGACAAGGGGCCACCTACAATGAGCAGTTCTTC.

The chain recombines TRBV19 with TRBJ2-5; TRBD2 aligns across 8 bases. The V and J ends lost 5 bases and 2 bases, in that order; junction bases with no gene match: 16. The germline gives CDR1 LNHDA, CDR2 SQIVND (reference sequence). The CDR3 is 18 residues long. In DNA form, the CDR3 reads TGTGCCAGTAGTCCCCATTTCCCCAGCGGGAGCACGCAAGAGACCCAGTACTTC. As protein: CASSPHFPSGSTQETQYF.

The CDR3 bases are TGTGCCAGCAGCCCGAGCTTAGGGGGCTTCACTGAAGCTTTCTTT. It codes for CASSPSLGGFTEAFF. This chain uses TRBV7-9 with TRBJ1-1; TRBD1 matches 7 bases. This CDR3 is 15 amino acids long. Unmatched junction bases numbered 10, after V lost 5 bases and J lost 4 bases. CDR1 SEHNR and CDR2 FQNEAQ come from the germline V gene (reference sequence).

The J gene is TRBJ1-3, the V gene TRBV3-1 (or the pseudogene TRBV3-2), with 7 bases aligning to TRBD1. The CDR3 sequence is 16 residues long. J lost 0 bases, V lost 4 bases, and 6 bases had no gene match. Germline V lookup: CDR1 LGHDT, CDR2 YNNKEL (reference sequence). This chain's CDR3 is CASSLRQGSSGNTIYF. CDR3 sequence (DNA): TGTGCCAGCAGCCTGAGACAGGGTTCCTCTGGAAACACCATATATTTT.

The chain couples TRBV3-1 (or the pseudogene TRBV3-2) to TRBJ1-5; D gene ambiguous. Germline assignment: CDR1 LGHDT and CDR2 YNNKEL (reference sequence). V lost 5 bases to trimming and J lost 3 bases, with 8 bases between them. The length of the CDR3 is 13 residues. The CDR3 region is CASSYLVNQPQHF. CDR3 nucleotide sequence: TGTGCCAGCAGCTACTTAGTCAATCAGCCCCAGCATTTT.

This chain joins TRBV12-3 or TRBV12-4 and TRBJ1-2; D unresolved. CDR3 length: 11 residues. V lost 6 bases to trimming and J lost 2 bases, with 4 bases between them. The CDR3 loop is CASRRNYGYTF. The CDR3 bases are TGTGCCAGCAGGCGCAACTATGGCTACACCTTC.

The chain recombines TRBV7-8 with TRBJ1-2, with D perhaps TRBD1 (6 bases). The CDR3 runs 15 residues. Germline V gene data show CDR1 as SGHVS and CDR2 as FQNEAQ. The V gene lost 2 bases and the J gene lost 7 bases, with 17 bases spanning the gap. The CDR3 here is CASSLLRGARSGYTF. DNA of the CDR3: TGTGCCAGCAGCTTATTAAGGGGGGCGCGGAGTGGCTACACCTTC.

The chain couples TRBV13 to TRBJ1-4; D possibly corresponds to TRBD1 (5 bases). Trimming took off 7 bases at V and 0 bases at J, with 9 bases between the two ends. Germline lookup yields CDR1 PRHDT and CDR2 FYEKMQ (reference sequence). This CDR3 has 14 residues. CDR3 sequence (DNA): TGTGCCAGCACGGCGGGGGCAACTAATGAAAAACTGTTTTTT. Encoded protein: CASTAGATNEKLFF.

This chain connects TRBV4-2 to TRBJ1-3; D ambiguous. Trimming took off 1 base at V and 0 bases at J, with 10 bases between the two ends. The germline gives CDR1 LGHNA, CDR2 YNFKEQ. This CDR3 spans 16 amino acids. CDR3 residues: CASSQVGQTSGNTIYF. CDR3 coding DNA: TGTGCCAGCAGCCAAGTAGGGCAGACCTCTGGAAACACCATATATTTT.

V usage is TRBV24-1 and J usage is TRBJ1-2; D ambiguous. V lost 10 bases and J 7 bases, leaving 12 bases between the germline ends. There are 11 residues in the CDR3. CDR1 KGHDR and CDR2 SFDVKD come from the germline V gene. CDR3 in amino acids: CATSDVTGYTF. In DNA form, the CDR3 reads TGTGCCACTTCAGACGTGACTGGCTACACCTTC.

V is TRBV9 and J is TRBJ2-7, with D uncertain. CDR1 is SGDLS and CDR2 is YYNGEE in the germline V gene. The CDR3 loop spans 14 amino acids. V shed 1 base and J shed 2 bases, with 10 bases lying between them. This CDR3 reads CASSVSVQPYEQYF. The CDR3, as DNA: TGTGCCAGCAGCGTATCCGTACAGCCCTACGAGCAGTACTTC.

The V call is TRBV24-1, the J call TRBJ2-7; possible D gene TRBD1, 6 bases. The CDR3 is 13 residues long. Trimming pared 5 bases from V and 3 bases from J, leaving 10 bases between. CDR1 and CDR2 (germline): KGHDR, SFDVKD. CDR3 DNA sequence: TGTGCCACCAGTGCCGGGACATTCTACGAGCAGTACTTC. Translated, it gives CATSAGTFYEQYF.

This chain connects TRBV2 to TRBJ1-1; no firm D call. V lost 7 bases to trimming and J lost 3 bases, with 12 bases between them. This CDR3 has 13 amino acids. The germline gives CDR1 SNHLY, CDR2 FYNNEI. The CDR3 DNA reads TGTGCCAGCACCGGAGGAGGTTACACTGAAGCTTTCTTT. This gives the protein CASTGGGYTEAFF.

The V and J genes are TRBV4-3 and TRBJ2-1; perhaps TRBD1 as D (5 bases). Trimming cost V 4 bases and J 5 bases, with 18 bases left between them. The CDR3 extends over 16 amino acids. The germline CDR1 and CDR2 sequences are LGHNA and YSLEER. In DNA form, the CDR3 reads TGCGCCAGCAGCCTTATCGCCGCACAGGTTAACAATGAGCAGTTCTTC. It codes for CASSLIAAQVNNEQFF.